The 25 T cell receptor beta chains presented below share a single source sample, sequenced in a study of blood T cell repertoires in COVID-19. The data were produced by immunoSEQ multiplex PCR, yet TCRdb's version contains in-frame clones alone and is incomplete. The table includes about 260,000 clones, 75% to 90% detected once. Sequences were obtained from peripheral blood. The receptors were gathered from a woman in her seventies with COVID-19, enrolled during active disease.

This rearrangement joins TRBV29-1 to TRBJ2-3, with 9 bases identical to TRBD2. V was clipped by 7 bases and J by 4 bases; unmatched bases: 9. CDR3 length: 14 amino acids. The germline gives CDR1 SQVTM, CDR2 ANQGSEA. The DNA for the CDR3 is TGCAGCGGCTCCACCGGGACTAGCTCAGATACGCAGTATTTT. It yields the protein CSGSTGTSSDTQYF.

This chain links TRBV5-4 with TRBJ2-1, with D possibly being TRBD1 (6 bases). This CDR3 region has 15 residues. Germline V gene data show CDR1 as SGHNT and CDR2 as YYREEE (reference sequence). With 2 bases removed from V and 10 bases from J, the gap between germline ends came to 19 bases. The CDR3 coding sequence is TGTGCCAGCAGCTTATCGGAACGTAGGGGGAGAGAGCAGTTCTTC. This translates into CASSLSERRGREQFF.

This chain uses TRBV15 with TRBJ2-7, with 10 nucleotides matching TRBD1. Trimming cost V 1 base and J 7 bases; bases outside gene matches: 10. This CDR3 region has 16 residues. Germline V gene sequence: CDR1 LNHNV, CDR2 YYDKDF (reference sequence). The CDR3 DNA sequence: TGTGCCACCAGCAGAGCTGACAGGGGGCTGCCCATTGAGCAGTACTTC. It yields the protein CATSRADRGLPIEQYF.

V is TRBV28 and J is TRBJ2-5; a possible D gene is TRBD2 (5 bases). Looked up from germline, CDR1 is MDHEN and CDR2 is SYDVKM. Deletions cut 2 bases from V and 2 bases from J, with 15 bases between. This CDR3 spans 16 amino acids. The CDR3 sequence: CASSLSSGVGQETQYF. CDR3 sequence (DNA): TGTGCCAGCAGTTTAAGCTCCGGGGTAGGTCAAGAGACCCAGTACTTC. The complete variable domain, with remaining parts taken from reference TRBV28 and TRBJ2-5, reads DVKVTQSSRYLVKRTGEKVFLECVQDMDHENMFWYRQDPGLGLRLIYFSYDVKMKEKGDIPEGYSVSREKKERFSLILESASTNQTSMYLCASSLSSGVGQETQYFGPGTRLLVL.

V usage is TRBV15 and J usage is TRBJ2-3; tentatively, D is TRBD1 (6 bases). The CDR3 loop spans 16 amino acids. CDR1 is LNHNV, CDR2 YYDKDF, per germline (reference sequence). Trimming removed 1 base from V and 0 bases from J, with 11 bases in between. CDR3 protein: CATSRADRTSTDTQYF. DNA of the CDR3: TGTGCCACCAGCAGAGCGGACAGAACTAGCACAGATACGCAGTATTTT.

This clone was detected a few times. V and J are TRBV25-1 and TRBJ1-2; D unresolved. The CDR3 spans 11 residues. From germline, CDR1 is MGHDK and CDR2 SYGVNS. The ends were cut back, 4 bases at V and 7 bases at J, with 7 bases in the middle. This CDR3 is CASSGGTGYTF. The CDR3, as DNA: TGTGCCAGCAGTGGCGGCACTGGCTACACCTTC.

This clone was observed once. CDR3 DNA sequence: TGTGCCAGCAGCTTAGTAGCGGGTGGCGCAGGGGAGCTGTTTTTT. This gives the protein CASSLVAGGAGELFF. This chain uses TRBV5-4 with TRBJ2-2; 7 nucleotides agree with TRBD2. With 2 bases clipped from V and 8 bases from J, the junction kept 9 bases outside the gene matches. The CDR3 extends over 15 amino acids. Per germline, CDR1 SGHNT and CDR2 YYREEE (reference sequence). Drawing the rest from reference TRBV5-4 and TRBJ2-2, the complete variable domain is ETGVTQSPTHLIKTRGQQVTLRCSSQSGHNTVSWYQQALGQGPQFIFQYYREEENGRGNFPPRFSGLQFPNYSSELNVNALELDDSALYLCASSLVAGGAGELFFGEGSRLTVL.

The rearrangement joins TRBV6-5 to TRBJ1-2; 8 nucleotides match TRBD1. The CDR3 contains 14 residues. V gave up 7 bases and J gave up 4 bases; unmatched junction bases: 8. CDR1 and CDR2 from the germline V gene are MNHEY and SVGAGI. CDR3: CASTPGQVAYGYTF. The CDR3, as DNA: TGTGCCAGCACCCCGGGACAGGTCGCCTATGGCTACACCTTC.

The V gene is TRBV4-3, the J gene TRBJ1-1, with unresolved D. The CDR3 length is 13 residues. V dropped 4 bases and J dropped 0 bases, with 6 bases sitting between them. Germline V gene data show CDR1 as LGHNA and CDR2 as YSLEER. The CDR3 protein is CASSRRMNTEAFF. The CDR3 nucleotides read TGCGCCAGCAGCCGGCGGATGAACACTGAAGCTTTCTTT.

The chain employs TRBV6-5 and TRBJ2-7; possibly TRBD2 for D (6 bases). CDR1 and CDR2 from the germline V gene are MNHEY and SVGAGI. V was pared by 6 bases and J by 4 bases, with 16 bases between. The length of the CDR3 is 14 residues. CDR3 coding DNA: TGTGCCAGCAGCCGACTAGGGGAACGGTACGAGCAGTACTTC. This sequence encodes CASSRLGERYEQYF.

The chain has TRBV21-1 and TRBJ2-4; the table's TRBD2 call for D was not verified on the DNA. TRBV21-1 is a pseudogene. This CDR3 contains 19 residues. The CDR3 loop is CASSNGRERRDPQWNIQYF. Here the CDR3 DNA reads TGTGCCAGCAGCAACGGACGAGAAAGGAGGGACCCTCAATGGAACATTCAGTACTTC.

The chain joins TRBV7-8 to TRBJ2-5; 7 nucleotides agree with TRBD1. Germline trimming cut 4 bases from V and 0 bases from J; bases unmatched to any gene: 14. The CDR3 consists of 18 residues. The germline CDR1 and CDR2 sequences are SGHVS and FQNEAQ. CDR3 region: CASSSRTGQETYQETQYF. In DNA, the CDR3 is TGTGCCAGCAGCTCCCGGACAGGACAAGAGACGTACCAAGAGACCCAGTACTTC.

The chain couples TRBV7-2 to TRBJ2-7; the D is unclear. V was pared by 2 bases and J by 6 bases, with 14 bases between. Germline V CDR1 and CDR2: SGHTA, FQGNSA. There are 14 residues in the CDR3. The CDR3 DNA follows: TGTGCCAGCAGCTTACGCTTTGACCTAGTCGAGCAGTACTTC. Protein sequence: CASSLRFDLVEQYF.

The gene calls are TRBV5-8 and TRBJ2-3; TRBD2 is a possible D gene (5 bases). The CDR3 sequence is 15 residues long. Trimming took off 0 bases at V and 2 bases at J, with 10 bases between the two ends. Looked up from germline, CDR1 is SGHTS and CDR2 is YDEGEE. Here the CDR3 reads CASSLDHGNTDTQYF. CDR3 in DNA: TGTGCCAGCAGCTTGGATCACGGGAACACAGATACGCAGTATTTT. The full variable domain, its missing parts supplied by reference TRBV5-8 and TRBJ2-3, is EAGVTQSPTHLIKTRGQQATLRCSPISGHTSVYWYQQALGLGLQFLLWYDEGEERNRGNFPPRFSGRQFPNYSSELNVNALELEDSALYLCASSLDHGNTDTQYFGPGTRLTVL.

This chain uses TRBV7-2 with TRBJ2-1; D gene uncertain. Germline CDR1 SGHTA, CDR2 FQGNSA. The V end was cut by 5 bases, the J end by 3 bases, with 20 bases between. The CDR3 spans 17 residues. CDR3 in amino acids: CASSPNKPNKYYNEQFF. CDR3 nucleotide sequence: TGTGCCAGCAGCCCCAATAAGCCTAATAAATACTACAATGAGCAGTTCTTC.

CDR3 loop: CASSPFPRGAQGYTF. The DNA for the CDR3 is TGTGCCAGCAGTCCGTTCCCCAGGGGCGCGCAGGGCTACACCTTC. J is TRBJ1-2 and V is TRBV27, with D maybe TRBD1 (6 bases). Germline loops: CDR1 MNHEY, CDR2 SMNVEV (reference sequence). V lost 5 bases and J 8 bases, leaving 21 bases between the germline ends. There are 15 residues in the CDR3.

The chain recombines TRBV9 with TRBJ1-2, with D unclear. The CDR3 spans 13 residues. V was pared by 9 bases and J by 1 base, with 13 bases between. Germline values: CDR1 SGDLS, CDR2 YYNGEE. CDR3 region: CATSTGINYGYTF. DNA of the CDR3: TGTGCCACATCAACTGGTATTAACTATGGCTACACCTTC.

The V call is TRBV19, the J call TRBJ1-1, with TRBD1 matching over 10 bases. With 6 bases clipped from V and 6 bases from J, the junction kept 7 bases outside the gene matches. The germline V gene encodes CDR1 LNHDA and CDR2 SQIVND (reference sequence). The CDR3 length is 14 residues. CDR3 sequence: CASSQGQGIAEAFF. The CDR3 DNA reads as TGTGCCAGTAGCCAGGGACAGGGGATCGCTGAAGCTTTCTTT.

The rearrangement joins TRBV25-1 to TRBJ2-7; D remains unclear. The CDR3 covers 12 residues. CDR1 is MGHDK, CDR2 SYGVNS, per germline. Deletions cut 8 bases from V and 5 bases from J, with 13 bases between. DNA for the CDR3: TGTGCCAGCGGGTGGAATCGGGACGAGCAGTACTTC. Its protein product is CASGWNRDEQYF.

The J gene is TRBJ1-2, the V gene TRBV11-2; maybe TRBD1 (6 bases). This CDR3 has 14 residues. Trimming pared 4 bases from V and 6 bases from J, leaving 15 bases between. CDR1 is SGHAT, CDR2 FQNNGV, per germline. This chain's CDR3 is CASSSEQGIHGYTF. The CDR3 DNA is TGTGCCAGCAGCTCAGAACAGGGAATTCATGGCTACACCTTC.

The chain couples TRBV5-4 to TRBJ1-2; a possible D gene is TRBD1 (6 bases). Trimming shortened V by 4 bases and J by 8 bases, and 24 bases separated the two germline ends. The CDR3 spans 16 residues. Germline V CDR1 and CDR2: SGHNT, YYREEE (reference sequence). CDR3 sequence reads: CASSHPIVDSGMGYTF. The CDR3 nucleotides read TGTGCCAGCAGCCACCCTATTGTGGACAGTGGGATGGGCTACACCTTC.

V and J are TRBV7-9 and TRBJ1-3; D possibly corresponds to TRBD1 (6 bases). V was shortened by 4 bases and J by 0 bases, with 19 bases between the two germline ends. Germline values: CDR1 SEHNR, CDR2 FQNEAQ (reference sequence). CDR3 length equals 18 residues. CDR3 sequence reads: CASSSRRDRPSSGNTIYF. The CDR3 bases are TGTGCCAGCAGCTCCAGAAGAGACAGGCCAAGCTCTGGAAACACCATATATTTT.

The chain has TRBV7-3 and TRBJ2-6; D call uncertain. Trimming removed 2 bases at V and 1 base at J, with 6 bases between. The length of the CDR3 is 15 residues. Germline assignment: CDR1 SGHTA and CDR2 FQGTGA. The CDR3 nucleotides are TGTGCCAGCAGCTTAGGTACTTCTGGGGCCAACGTCCTGACTTTC. It yields the protein CASSLGTSGANVLTF.

The genes are TRBV19 and TRBJ1-5; D remains ambiguous. The length of the CDR3 is 14 residues. The ends were cut back, 4 bases at V and 9 bases at J, with 16 bases in the middle. The germline CDR1 and CDR2 sequences are LNHDA and SQIVND (reference sequence). In DNA form, the CDR3 reads TGTGCCAGTAGTAGCGATTCCGGGTCGGGGCCCCAGCATTTT. Its translation: CASSSDSGSGPQHF.

This chain joins TRBV6-6 and TRBJ1-1, with a tentative D call TRBD1 (5 bases). Germline V gives CDR1 MNHNY, CDR2 SVGAGI (reference sequence). This CDR3 spans 15 amino acids. Trimming stripped 0 bases from V and 1 base from J, with 9 bases between. The CDR3 region has the DNA TGTGCCAGCAGTTACTCGATCGGGGGGAACACTGAAGCTTTCTTT. Residues: CASSYSIGGNTEAFF.